This TCR beta chain was profiled in a study of shared clonotypes between healthy human individuals. There are 15 residues in the CDR3. V lost 6 bases, J lost 0 bases, and 18 bases lay in between. Germline CDR1 SQVTM, CDR2 ANQGSEA. This clone was seen repeatedly, ten times or more. Authors' analysis steps: Filtering was not the same, since immunoSEQ gave junction-only sequences without quality scores. Only in-frame clones appear in the TCRdb table, and some are missing; sequencing was by immunoSEQ multiplex PCR. D and trimming were read from the DNA, whereas the V and J calls and clone size are those reported in that table. The sample carries approximately 980,000 clones, about 80% recorded once.

This sequence originates from a man younger than 35 in good health. What was sequenced was memory CD4+ T cells sorted from blood. Subset reported: CD45RA-negative fraction. The V and J genes are TRBV29-1 and TRBJ2-7; a possible D gene is TRBD1 (6 bases). In nucleotides, the CDR3 is TGCAGCGTCGCCCACAGGGACGGACCCTCCTACGAGCAGTACTTC. It codes for CSVAHRDGPSYEQYF.